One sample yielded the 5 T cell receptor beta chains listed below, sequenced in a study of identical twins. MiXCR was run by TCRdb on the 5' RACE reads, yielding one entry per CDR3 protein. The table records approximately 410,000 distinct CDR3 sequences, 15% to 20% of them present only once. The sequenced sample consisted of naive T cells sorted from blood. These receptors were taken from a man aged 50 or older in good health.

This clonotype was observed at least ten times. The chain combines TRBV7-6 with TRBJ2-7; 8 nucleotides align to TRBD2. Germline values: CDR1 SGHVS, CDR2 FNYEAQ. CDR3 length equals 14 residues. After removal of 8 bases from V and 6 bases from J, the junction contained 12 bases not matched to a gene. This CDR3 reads CASAVGTSLVEQYF. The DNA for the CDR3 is TGTGCCAGCGCGGTCGGGACTAGTCTCGTCGAGCAGTACTTC.

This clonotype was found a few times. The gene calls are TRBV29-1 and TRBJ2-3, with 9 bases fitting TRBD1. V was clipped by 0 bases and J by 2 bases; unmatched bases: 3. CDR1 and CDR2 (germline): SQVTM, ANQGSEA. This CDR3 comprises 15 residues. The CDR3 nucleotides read TGCAGCGTTGAAGATCGGGACAGGGACACAGATACGCAGTATTTT. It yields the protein CSVEDRDRDTDTQYF.

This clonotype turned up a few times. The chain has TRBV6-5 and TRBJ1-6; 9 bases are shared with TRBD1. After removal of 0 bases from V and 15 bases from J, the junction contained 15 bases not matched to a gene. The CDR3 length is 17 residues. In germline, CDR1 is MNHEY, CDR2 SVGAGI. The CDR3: CASSYSSASGTGPLLHF. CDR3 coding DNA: TGTGCCAGCAGTTACTCCTCAGCATCCGGGACAGGGCCCCTCCTCCACTTT.

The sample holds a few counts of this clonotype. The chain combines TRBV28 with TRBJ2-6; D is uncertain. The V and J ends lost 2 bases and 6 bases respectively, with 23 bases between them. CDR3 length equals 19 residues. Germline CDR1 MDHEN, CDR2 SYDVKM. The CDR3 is CASSLMFRSAQKMANVLTF. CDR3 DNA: TGTGCCAGCAGTTTAATGTTCAGGAGCGCTCAGAAAATGGCCAACGTCCTGACTTTC.

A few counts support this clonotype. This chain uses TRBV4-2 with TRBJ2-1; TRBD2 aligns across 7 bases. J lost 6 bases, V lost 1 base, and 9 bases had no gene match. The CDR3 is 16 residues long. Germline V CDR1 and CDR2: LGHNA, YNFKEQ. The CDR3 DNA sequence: TGTGCCAGCAGCCAAGTCGGCCTAGCGGACTCCAATGAGCAGTTCTTC. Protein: CASSQVGLADSNEQFF.